A selection of T cell receptor beta chains follows, all from one sample in a study of vaccination and CD4 T cells after COVID-19. MiXCR, applied by TCRdb to the PCR reads, yields one record per CDR3 protein. The profile shows roughly 16,000 distinct CDR3 sequences, roughly 50% of them singletons. No cognate antigen is known for these TCRs. What was sequenced was CD4+ T cells from blood, cultured in vitro. The receptors here all came from a human donor who had recovered from COVID-19. Each CDR3 is given with its conserved first and last residue. D genes are given only for firm matches. A clone size is listed for some rows: how often the clone was seen (once, few, many), or a class if it is expanded.

d_gene	v_gene	j_gene	abundance	CDR3nt	CDR3aa
TRBD1	TRBV30	TRBJ1-2	-	TGTGCCGCAAACAGGGGTTTGGACTATGGCTACACCTTC	CAANRGLDYGYTF
TRBD2	TRBV7-8	TRBJ2-3	few	TGTGCCAGCAGCTTAATAGCGGGGGCCCCGATGGCAGATACGCAGTATTTT	CASSLIAGAPMADTQYF
TRBD1	TRBV20-1	TRBJ2-1	-	TGCAGTGCTAGCAGGGGGCAATATAGCAATGAGCAGTTCTTC	CSASRGQYSNEQFF
-	TRBV19	TRBJ1-1	-	TGTGCCAGTAGTATTAAGGGAGGGAGGACTGAAGCTTTCTTT	CASSIKGGRTEAFF
TRBD1	TRBV7-9	TRBJ1-1	-	TGTGCCAGCAGCTTAGGACAGGGGAACACTGAAGCTTTCTTT	CASSLGQGNTEAFF
TRBD2	TRBV28	TRBJ2-3	-	TGTGCCAGCACCCCCCTAGCGGGAGGGATTACAGATACGCAGTATTTT	CASTPLAGGITDTQYF
-	TRBV6-5	TRBJ1-2	-	TGTGCCAGCAGTTTACACCGGACGGTGAACTATGGCTACACCTTC	CASSLHRTVNYGYTF
-	TRBV5-1	TRBJ1-1	-	TGCGCCAGCAGCCCCGGAACGAACACTGAAGCTTTCTTT	CASSPGTNTEAFF
-	TRBV20-1	TRBJ1-1	few	TGCAGTGCCCCGATTGCGGTCCAGTGGAACACTGAAGCTTTCTTT	CSAPIAVQWNTEAFF
TRBD2	TRBV20-1	TRBJ2-2	-	TGCGGGGCGACTAGCGGCACCGGGGAGCTGTTTTTT	CGATSGTGELFF
-	TRBV19	TRBJ1-1	-	TGTGCCAGTAGTTCCCGCGGTGAAGCTTTCTTT	CASSSRGEAFF
TRBD2	TRBV5-1	TRBJ2-1	-	TGCGCCAGCGGGGGACTGGGACTAAGCGGGGGTGCAAATGAGCAGTTCTTC	CASGGLGLSGGANEQFF
-	TRBV6-1	TRBJ2-7	-	TGTGCCAGTCAGACAGGATCCTACGGAGGGCAGTACTTC	CASQTGSYGGQYF
-	TRBV20-1	TRBJ2-2	-	TGCAGTGCTAGAGACGCTGGACAGAACACCGGGGAGCTGTTTTTT	CSARDAGQNTGELFF
-	TRBV6-1	TRBJ2-1	-	TGTGCCAGCAGTGCCGGGACTTACGCCTACAATGAGCAGTTCTTC	CASSAGTYAYNEQFF
TRBD1	TRBV7-9	TRBJ2-1	few	TGTGCCAGCAGCCCGAAGGGACAGCAACTTCAGTTCTTC	CASSPKGQQLQFF
TRBD2	TRBV6-1	TRBJ2-1	-	TGTGCCAGCAGTGCGAGCGGGAGAGATGAGCAGTTCTTC	CASSASGRDEQFF
-	TRBV11-2	TRBJ2-7	few	TGTGCCAGCAGCCTCCGATTGGATGGCGAGCAGTACTTC	CASSLRLDGEQYF
-	TRBV6-2/TRBV6-3	TRBJ2-7	-	TGTGCCAGCCTCCCGGGAGTGAAAGGTTCCTACGAGCAGTACTTC	CASLPGVKGSYEQYF
TRBD1	TRBV19	TRBJ1-5	-	TGTGCCAGTAGTCAACAGGGGGCAGGCAATCAGCCCCAGCATTTT	CASSQQGAGNQPQHF
-	TRBV18	TRBJ1-4	-	TGTGCCAGCTCACCACCCAGGGCAACTAATGAAAAACTGTTTTTT	CASSPPRATNEKLFF
-	TRBV24-1	TRBJ2-1	-	TGTGCCACCAGTGACTCTCTAGCAGGGACACTAATTAATGAGCAGTTCTTC	CATSDSLAGTLINEQFF
-	TRBV19	TRBJ2-3	-	TGTGCCAGTAGTATTGCGCAGGGTGTTACAGATACGCAGTATTTT	CASSIAQGVTDTQYF
-	TRBV5-4	TRBJ1-1	-	TGTGCCAGCAGCTCGTCCAACACGAGAACTGAAGCTTTCTTT	CASSSSNTRTEAFF
TRBD1	TRBV18	TRBJ1-1	once	TGTGCCAGCTCTCTACCTGGGACAGCGTACACTGAAGCTTTCTTT	CASSLPGTAYTEAFF
-	TRBV5-4	TRBJ2-7	-	TGTGCCAGCAGCTCAGCGGGCTCCTACGAGCAGTACTTC	CASSSAGSYEQYF
-	TRBV12-3/TRBV12-4	TRBJ2-7	-	TGTGCCAGCAGACGGCAGGGGAGCAGCTACGAGCAGTACTTC	CASRRQGSSYEQYF
-	TRBV7-2	TRBJ1-5	-	TGTGCCAGCAGCTTCAGGGTAGGGGGTCAGCCCCAGCATTTT	CASSFRVGGQPQHF
-	TRBV7-2	TRBJ1-1	few	TGTGCCAGCAGCCTAGGACACAAGAACACTGAAGCTTTCTTT	CASSLGHKNTEAFF
-	TRBV6-1	TRBJ1-2	few	TGTGCCAGCCTGACTACAGGGTCCCATGGCTACACCTTC	CASLTTGSHGYTF
-	TRBV25-1	TRBJ1-1	-	TGTGCCAGCACCCGAAGCGTGAACACTGAAGCTTTCTTT	CASTRSVNTEAFF
-	TRBV29-1	TRBJ1-1	-	TGCAGCGTTGGGGGCAGGGCGAACACTGAAGCTTTCTTT	CSVGGRANTEAFF
-	TRBV11-3	TRBJ1-1	-	TGTGCCAGCAGCCGTAGACGGGTAGGAGACACTGAAGCTTTCTTT	CASSRRRVGDTEAFF
-	TRBV5-4	TRBJ2-2	-	TGTGCCAGCAGCCTGGATCTAACCGGGGAGCTGTTTTTT	CASSLDLTGELFF
-	TRBV11-3	TRBJ2-7	-	TGTGCCAGCAGCCCCATTGATCCGGTGGGCGAGCAGTACTTC	CASSPIDPVGEQYF
-	TRBV27	TRBJ1-2	-	TGTGCCAGCAGTTTCAGGGGAGGAGGCTACACCTTC	CASSFRGGGYTF
-	TRBV27	TRBJ2-3	-	TGTGCCAGCAGTGCTGTGGAGCTCGGGGAAGGAGGTACGCAGTATTTT	CASSAVELGEGGTQYF
-	TRBV12-3/TRBV12-4	TRBJ1-2	few	TGTGCCAGCAGCAAACTCGACGGAACCCGAGGCTACACCTTC	CASSKLDGTRGYTF
-	TRBV27	TRBJ1-5	few	TGTGCCAGCAGTTTATCAAGGGTAGGGCAGCCCCAGCATTTT	CASSLSRVGQPQHF
TRBD1	TRBV6-1	TRBJ1-3	few	TGTGCCAGCAGTGCCCCAGGCGGGACAGGGTTTGGAAACACCATATATTTT	CASSAPGGTGFGNTIYF
-	TRBV7-9	TRBJ2-1	-	TGTGCCAGCAGCCCACGAGCAGGGTTGGTCAATGAGCAGTTCTTC	CASSPRAGLVNEQFF
-	TRBV2	TRBJ2-5	-	TGTGCCAGCAGTTTGGAGACCCAGTACTTC	CASSLETQYF
-	TRBV20-1	TRBJ2-4	few	TGCAGTGCAGAGATACAAAACATTCAGTACTTC	CSAEIQNIQYF
-	TRBV15	TRBJ2-3	-	TGTGCCACCAGCAGAGGAGAGGGTGACACAGATACGCAGTATTTT	CATSRGEGDTDTQYF
-	TRBV20-1	TRBJ2-6	-	TGCAGTGCTAGCTTACAGGGAACTGGGGCCAACGTCCTGACTTTC	CSASLQGTGANVLTF
-	TRBV11-3	TRBJ2-7	-	TGTGCCAGCAGCTTAGATCCGGCGGTCGAGCAGTACTTC	CASSLDPAVEQYF
-	TRBV7-2	TRBJ2-2	-	TGTGCCAGCAGCGCCCGGGACCCTCGAAGCACCGGGGAGCTGTTTTTT	CASSARDPRSTGELFF
-	TRBV10-2	TRBJ1-5	-	TGCGCCAGCAGTGACAGGTTAAATCAGCCCCAGCATTTT	CASSDRLNQPQHF
TRBD1	TRBV27	TRBJ1-6	few	TGTGCCAGCAGTTCGCCCCGGACAGGAGGCAATTCACCCCTCCACTTT	CASSSPRTGGNSPLHF
-	TRBV6-1	TRBJ1-1	-	TGTGCCAGCAACGATCTACAGTTCTGGGCAGCTTTCTTT	CASNDLQFWAAFF
-	TRBV12-3/TRBV12-4	TRBJ2-2	-	TGTGCCAGCAGTTTGGCCGTAGGCACCGGGGAGCTGTTTTTT	CASSLAVGTGELFF
-	TRBV7-9	TRBJ2-7	few	TGTGCCAGCAGCTTCGAGCGCGGAGGAGTGCAGTACTTC	CASSFERGGVQYF
-	TRBV15	TRBJ1-5	-	TGTGCCACCAGCAGAGGGGGAGGTAATCAGCCCCAGCATTTT	CATSRGGGNQPQHF
TRBD2	TRBV7-2	TRBJ2-5	-	TGTGCCAGCAGCCTCAGGCCGAGCGGGGGGTTCGGGGGAGAGACCCAGTACTTC	CASSLRPSGGFGGETQYF
TRBD2	TRBV6-1	TRBJ2-2	-	TGTGCCAGCACCTTAAAGGGCAGAGCGGGGCTCACCGGGGAGCTGTTTTTT	CASTLKGRAGLTGELFF
-	TRBV7-6	TRBJ2-1	few	TGTGCCAGCAGCCCCCCTCGGCGGGACATCAGATACAATGAGCAGTTCTTC	CASSPPRRDIRYNEQFF
-	TRBV21-1	TRBJ2-7	medium-sized	TGTGCCAGCAGTCCTCCCGTGGGAGGGGTTGAGTACTTC	CASSPPVGGVEYF
-	TRBV20-1	TRBJ2-1	-	TGCAGTGCTACCGGGCGTACCTCCCGGAATGAGCAGTTCTTC	CSATGRTSRNEQFF
-	TRBV20-1	TRBJ2-2	few	TGCAGTGCTAGAGCCAGGGCGGGCGGGGAGCTGTTTTTT	CSARARAGGELFF
-	TRBV7-2	TRBJ2-7	-	TGTGCCAGCAGCCGCCCGGGAGAGAACGAGCAGTACTTC	CASSRPGENEQYF